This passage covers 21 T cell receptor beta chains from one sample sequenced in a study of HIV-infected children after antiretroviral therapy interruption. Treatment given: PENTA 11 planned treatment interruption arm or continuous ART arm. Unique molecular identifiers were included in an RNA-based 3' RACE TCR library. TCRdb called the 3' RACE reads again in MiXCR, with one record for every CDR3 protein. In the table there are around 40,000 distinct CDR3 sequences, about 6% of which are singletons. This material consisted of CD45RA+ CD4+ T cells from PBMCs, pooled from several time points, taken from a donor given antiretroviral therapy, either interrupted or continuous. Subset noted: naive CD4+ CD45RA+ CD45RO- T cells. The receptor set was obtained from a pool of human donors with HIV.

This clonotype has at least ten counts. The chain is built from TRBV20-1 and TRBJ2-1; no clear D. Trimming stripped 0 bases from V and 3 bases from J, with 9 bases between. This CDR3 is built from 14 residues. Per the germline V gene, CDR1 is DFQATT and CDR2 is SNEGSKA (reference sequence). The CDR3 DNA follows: TGCAGTGCTAGAGATCGCGACGGCTACAATGAGCAGTTCTTC. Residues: CSARDRDGYNEQFF.

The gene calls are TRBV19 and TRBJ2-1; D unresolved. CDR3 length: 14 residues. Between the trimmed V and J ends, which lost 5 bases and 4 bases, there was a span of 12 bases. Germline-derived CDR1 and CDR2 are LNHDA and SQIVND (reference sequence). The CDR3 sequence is CASSLQNVYNEQFF. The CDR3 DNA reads TGTGCCAGTAGTCTACAAAACGTATACAATGAGCAGTTCTTC.

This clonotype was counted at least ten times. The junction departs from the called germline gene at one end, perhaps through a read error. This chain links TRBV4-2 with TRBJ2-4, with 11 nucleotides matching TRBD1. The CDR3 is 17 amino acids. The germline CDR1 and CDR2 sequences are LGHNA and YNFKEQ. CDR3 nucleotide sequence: TGTGCCAGCAGCCAAGATGGGACAGGGGGGAGTCAAAACACCTTGTACTTT. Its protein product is CASSQDGTGGSQNTLYF.

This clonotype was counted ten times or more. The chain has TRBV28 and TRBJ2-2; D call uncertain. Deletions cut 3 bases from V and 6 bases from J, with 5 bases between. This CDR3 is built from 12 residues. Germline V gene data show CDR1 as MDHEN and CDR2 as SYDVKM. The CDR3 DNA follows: TGTGCCAGCAGTTTCACATCCGGGGAGCTGTTTTTT. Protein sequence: CASSFTSGELFF.

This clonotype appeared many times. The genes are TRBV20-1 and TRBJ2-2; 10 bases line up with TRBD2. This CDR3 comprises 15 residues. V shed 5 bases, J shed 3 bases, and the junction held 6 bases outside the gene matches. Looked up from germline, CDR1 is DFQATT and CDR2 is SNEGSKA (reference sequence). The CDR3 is CSAGTSAGHTGELFF. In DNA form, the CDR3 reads TGCAGTGCTGGGACTAGCGCGGGTCACACCGGGGAGCTGTTTTTT.

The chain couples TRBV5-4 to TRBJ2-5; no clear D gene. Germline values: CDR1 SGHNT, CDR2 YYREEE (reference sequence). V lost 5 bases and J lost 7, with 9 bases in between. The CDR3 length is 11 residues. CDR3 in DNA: TGTGCCAGCAGAAGCGCCGGGACCCAGTACTTC. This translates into CASRSAGTQYF.

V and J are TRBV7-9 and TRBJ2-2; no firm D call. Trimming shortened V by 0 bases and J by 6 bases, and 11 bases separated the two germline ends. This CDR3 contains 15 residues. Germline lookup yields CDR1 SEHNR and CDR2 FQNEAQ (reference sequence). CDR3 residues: CASSLAEIIAGELFF. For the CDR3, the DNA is TGTGCCAGCAGCTTAGCAGAAATAATTGCCGGGGAGCTGTTTTTT.

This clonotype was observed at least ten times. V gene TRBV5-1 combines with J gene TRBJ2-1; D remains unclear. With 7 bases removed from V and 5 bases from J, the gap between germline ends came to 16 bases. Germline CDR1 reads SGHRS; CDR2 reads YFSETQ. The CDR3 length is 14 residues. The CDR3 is CASRIGHNDNEQFF. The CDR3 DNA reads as TGCGCCAGCCGAATCGGGCACAACGACAATGAGCAGTTCTTC. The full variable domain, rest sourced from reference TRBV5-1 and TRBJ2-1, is KAGVTQTPRYLIKTRGQQVTLSCSPISGHRSVSWYQQTPGQGLQFLFEYFSETQRNKGNFPGRFSGRQFSNSRSEMNVSTLELGDSALYLCASRIGHNDNEQFFGPGTRLTVL.

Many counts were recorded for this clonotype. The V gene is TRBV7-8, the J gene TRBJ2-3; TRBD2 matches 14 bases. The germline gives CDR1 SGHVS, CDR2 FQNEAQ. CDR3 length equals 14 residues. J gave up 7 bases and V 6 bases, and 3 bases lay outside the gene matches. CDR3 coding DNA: TGTGCCAGCAGGGGACTAGCGGGAGCGTATACGCAGTATTTT. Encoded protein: CASRGLAGAYTQYF.

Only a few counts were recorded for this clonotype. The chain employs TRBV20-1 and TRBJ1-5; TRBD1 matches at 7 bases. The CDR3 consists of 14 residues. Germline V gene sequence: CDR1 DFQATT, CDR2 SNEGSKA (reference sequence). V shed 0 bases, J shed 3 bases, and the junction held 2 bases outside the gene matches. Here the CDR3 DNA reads TGCAGTGCTAGAGAGGGGACAGACAATCAGCCCCAGCATTTT. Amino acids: CSAREGTDNQPQHF.

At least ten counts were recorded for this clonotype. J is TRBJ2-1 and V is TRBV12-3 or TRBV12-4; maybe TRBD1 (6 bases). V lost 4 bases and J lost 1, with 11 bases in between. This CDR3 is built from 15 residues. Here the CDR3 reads CASSSTGISYNEQFF. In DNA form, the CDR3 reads TGTGCCAGCAGTTCTACAGGGATTTCCTACAATGAGCAGTTCTTC.

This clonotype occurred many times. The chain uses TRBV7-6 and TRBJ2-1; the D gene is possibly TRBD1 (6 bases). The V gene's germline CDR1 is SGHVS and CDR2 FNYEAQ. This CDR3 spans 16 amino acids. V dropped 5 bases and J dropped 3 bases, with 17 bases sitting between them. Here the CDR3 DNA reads TGTGCCAGCAGCCTTCGGTACAGGGCGGTCTACAATGAGCAGTTCTTC. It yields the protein CASSLRYRAVYNEQFF.

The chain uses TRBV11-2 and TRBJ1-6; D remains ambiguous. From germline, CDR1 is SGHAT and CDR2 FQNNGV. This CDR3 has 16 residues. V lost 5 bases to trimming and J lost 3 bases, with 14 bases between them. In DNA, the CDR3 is TGTGCCAGCAGCCTAAGTGCCGGAAACTATAATTCACCCCTCCACTTT. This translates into CASSLSAGNYNSPLHF.

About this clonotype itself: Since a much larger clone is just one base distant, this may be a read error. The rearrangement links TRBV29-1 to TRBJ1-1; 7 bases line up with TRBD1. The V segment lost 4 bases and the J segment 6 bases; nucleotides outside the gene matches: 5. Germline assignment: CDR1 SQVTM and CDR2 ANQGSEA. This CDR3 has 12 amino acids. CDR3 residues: CSVGRGISEAFF. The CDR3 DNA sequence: TGCAGCGTTGGCAGGGGGATCTCTGAAGCTTTCTTT.

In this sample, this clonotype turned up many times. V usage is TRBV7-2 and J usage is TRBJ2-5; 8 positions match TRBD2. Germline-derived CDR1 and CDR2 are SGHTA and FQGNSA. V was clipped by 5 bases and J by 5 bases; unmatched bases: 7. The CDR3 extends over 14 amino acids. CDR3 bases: TGTGCCAGCAGCCCCGGACTAGCTGCGGAGACCCAGTACTTC. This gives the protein CASSPGLAAETQYF.

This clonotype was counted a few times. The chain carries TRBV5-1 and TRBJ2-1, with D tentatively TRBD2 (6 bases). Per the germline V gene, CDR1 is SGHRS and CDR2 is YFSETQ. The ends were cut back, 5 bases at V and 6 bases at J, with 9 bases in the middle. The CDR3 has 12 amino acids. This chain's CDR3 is CASRGGLNEQFF. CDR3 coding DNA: TGCGCCAGCAGGGGGGGTCTCAATGAGCAGTTCTTC.

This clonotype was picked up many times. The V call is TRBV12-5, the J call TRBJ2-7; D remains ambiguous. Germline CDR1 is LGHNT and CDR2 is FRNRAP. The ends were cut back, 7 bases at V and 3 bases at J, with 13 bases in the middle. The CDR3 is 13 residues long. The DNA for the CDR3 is TGTGCTAGTGCGAGGATACCGGGCTACGAGCAGTACTTC. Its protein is CASARIPGYEQYF.

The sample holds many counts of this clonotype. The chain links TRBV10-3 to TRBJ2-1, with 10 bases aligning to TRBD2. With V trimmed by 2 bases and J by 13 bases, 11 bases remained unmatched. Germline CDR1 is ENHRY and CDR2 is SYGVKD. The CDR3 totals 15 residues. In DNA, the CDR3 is TGTGCCATCAGTGAGATCGTAAGCGGGGGGGCGTTACAGTTCTTC. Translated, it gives CAISEIVSGGALQFF.

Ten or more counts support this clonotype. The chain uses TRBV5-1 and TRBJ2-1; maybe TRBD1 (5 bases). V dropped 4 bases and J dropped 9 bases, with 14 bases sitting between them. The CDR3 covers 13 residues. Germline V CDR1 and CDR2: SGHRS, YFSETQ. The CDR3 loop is CASSMDTLGEQFF. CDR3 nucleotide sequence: TGCGCCAGCAGCATGGACACCCTGGGTGAGCAGTTCTTC.

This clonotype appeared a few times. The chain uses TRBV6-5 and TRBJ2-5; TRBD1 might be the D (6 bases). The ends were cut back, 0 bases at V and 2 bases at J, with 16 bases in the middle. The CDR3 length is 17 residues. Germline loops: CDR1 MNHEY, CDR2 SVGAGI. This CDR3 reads CASSYSIGWTEQETQYF. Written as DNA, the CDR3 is TGTGCCAGCAGTTACTCGATAGGTTGGACAGAACAAGAGACCCAGTACTTC.

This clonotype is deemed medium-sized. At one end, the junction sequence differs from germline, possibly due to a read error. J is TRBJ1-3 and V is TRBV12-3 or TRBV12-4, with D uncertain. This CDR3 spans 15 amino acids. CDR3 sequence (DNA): TGTGCAAGCAGCTTAAAAACGGATTCTGGAAATACGCTCTATTTT. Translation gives CASSLKTDSGNTLYF.